What follows are 18 T cell receptor beta chains derived from one specimen sequenced in a study of T cells in Graves' hyperthyroidism and ophthalmopathy. Using RNA transcripts as the source, TCR beta CDR3 regions were amplified. First-round RT-PCR with HTBI primers amplified the TCR CDR3 region. TCRdb independently ran MiXCR on the multiplex PCR reads; one entry per CDR3 protein. The sample lists 650,000 to 800,000 distinct CDR3 sequences, about 45% occurring once. The specimen was peripheral blood or thyroid tissue (not recorded which). Source of these receptors: an adult man with Graves' disease, either hyperthyroidism or ophthalmopathy (not recorded which).

This clonotype was seen a few times. The chain joins TRBV20-1 to TRBJ1-2; 8 bases map to TRBD1. The CDR3 is made up of 16 amino acids. Germline trimming cut 5 bases from V and 2 bases from J; bases unmatched to any gene: 13. The germline gives CDR1 DFQATT, CDR2 SNEGSKA (reference sequence). CDR3 in DNA: TGCAGTGCTGGAGGGCAGGGGGCTTCATTCAACTATGGCTACACCTTC. Its translation is CSAGGQGASFNYGYTF.

This clonotype has a handful of counts. This chain connects TRBV7-2 to TRBJ2-7; tentative D call: TRBD1 (7 bases). Trimming pared 5 bases from V and 6 bases from J, leaving 17 bases between. The CDR3 covers 14 residues. The germline V gene has CDR1 SGHTA and CDR2 FQGNSA. The CDR3 protein is CASSVQGMGGEQYF. The CDR3 DNA reads TGTGCCAGCAGCGTACAGGGGATGGGGGGCGAGCAGTACTTC.

The genes are TRBV7-9 and TRBJ1-3; no firm D call. V gave up 4 bases and J gave up 4 bases, with 11 bases separating them. Looked up from germline, CDR1 is SEHNR and CDR2 is FQNEAQ (reference sequence). This CDR3 spans 14 amino acids. The CDR3 loop reads CASSSHDLGNTIYF. For the CDR3, the DNA is TGTGCCAGCAGCTCGCACGACCTGGGAAACACCATATATTTT. Filled out from reference TRBV7-9 and TRBJ1-3, the complete variable domain reads DTGVSQNPRHKITKRGQNVTFRCDPISEHNRLYWYRQTLGQGPEFLTYFQNEAQLEKSRLLSDRFSAERPKGSFSTLEIQRTEQGDSAMYLCASSSHDLGNTIYFGEGSWLTVV.

In this sample, this clonotype turned up once. The V call is TRBV20-1, the J call TRBJ1-6; TRBD1 is a possible D gene (5 bases). CDR1 and CDR2 from the germline V gene are DFQATT and SNEGSKA (reference sequence). The CDR3 runs to 12 residues. The V and J ends lost 6 bases and 10 bases respectively, with 13 bases between them. CDR3 coding DNA: TGCAGTGCGGACTTAGGGGCCTCACCCCTCCACTTT. It codes for CSADLGASPLHF.

The chain uses TRBV6-1 and TRBJ1-4; possible D gene TRBD1, 5 bases. This CDR3 contains 16 residues. From germline, CDR1 is MNHNS and CDR2 SASEGT. Trimming took off 0 bases at V and 7 bases at J, with 15 bases between the two ends. CDR3: CASSEAWGTRSEKLFF. The CDR3 nucleotides read TGTGCCAGCAGTGAAGCCTGGGGGACGCGAAGTGAAAAACTGTTTTTT.

This clonotype was detected many times. This chain connects TRBV29-1 to TRBJ2-7; no clear D. The germline CDR1 and CDR2 sequences are SQVTM and ANQGSEA. The CDR3 contains 13 residues. V was pared by 7 bases and J by 2 bases, with 15 bases between. The CDR3 DNA is TGCAGCGCCGTTGACTGGTCGACCTACGAGCAGTACTTC. This sequence encodes CSAVDWSTYEQYF.

This rearrangement joins TRBV20-1 to TRBJ1-3; tentative D call: TRBD1 (6 bases). CDR1 and CDR2 (germline): DFQATT, SNEGSKA (reference sequence). Deletions cut 0 bases from V and 1 base from J, with 13 bases between. The CDR3 has 16 amino acids. CDR3 coding DNA: TGCAGTGCTAGAGATCAGCAGGGGTGGTCTGGAAACACCATATATTTT. As protein: CSARDQQGWSGNTIYF.

Regarding this clonotype: The germline gene is not matched at one end of the junction; a read error may be the cause. This rearrangement joins TRBV29-1 to TRBJ1-3, with 7 bases matching TRBD1. This CDR3 is built from 13 residues. CDR1 and CDR2 from the germline V gene are SQVTM and ANQGSEA. The CDR3 DNA follows: TGCAGCGTTAGACAGGGTGAACCGAACACCATGTATTTT. Amino acids: CSVRQGEPNTMYF.

The rearrangement uses TRBV7-9 and TRBJ2-7, with D possibly TRBD1 on 5 matching bases. V lost 5 bases to trimming and J lost 1 base, with 9 bases between them. This CDR3 has 13 amino acids. Germline V gene data show CDR1 as SEHNR and CDR2 as FQNEAQ (reference sequence). The CDR3 region has the DNA TGTGCCAGCAGCGCCGACAGTTCCTACGAGCAGTACTTC. Residues: CASSADSSYEQYF.

The chain is built from TRBV6-5 and TRBJ1-3; 7 bases match TRBD1. There are 17 residues in the CDR3. CDR1 and CDR2 (germline): MNHEY, SVGAGI. The trim removed 1 base at V and 1 base at J, leaving 7 bases unmatched. The CDR3 is CASSYWPGTASGNTIYF. DNA for the CDR3: TGTGCCAGCAGTTACTGGCCGGGGACAGCATCTGGAAACACCATATATTTT.

This clonotype has a single count. This sequence joins TRBV12-3 or TRBV12-4 and TRBJ1-1; no firm D call. Trimming removed 5 bases at V and 3 bases at J, with 10 bases between. This CDR3 spans 13 amino acids. CDR3 protein: CASSRRVYTEAFF. The CDR3 bases are TGTGCCAGCAGTCGCAGAGTGTACACTGAAGCTTTCTTT.

This chain connects TRBV19 to TRBJ1-3; 9 bases map to TRBD1. V was clipped by 5 bases and J by 0 bases; unmatched bases: 2. The CDR3 runs 15 residues. CDR1 LNHDA and CDR2 SQIVND come from the germline V gene (reference sequence). The CDR3 coding sequence is TGTGCCAGTAGTGGACAGGGGATCTCTGGAAACACCATATATTTT. This codes for CASSGQGISGNTIYF.

This clonotype was seen a few times. The chain carries TRBV15 and TRBJ1-4, with 11 bases that match TRBD1. Per germline, CDR1 LNHNV and CDR2 YYDKDF (reference sequence). This CDR3 is 18 amino acids long. Germline trimming cut 5 bases from V and 1 base from J; bases unmatched to any gene: 9. CDR3 DNA: TGTGCCACCAGCTCATACCGGGACAGGGGGGAAACTAATGAAAAACTGTTTTTT. Translated: CATSSYRDRGETNEKLFF. The whole variable domain, filled in from reference TRBV15 and TRBJ1-4, reads DAMVIQNPRYQVTQFGKPVTLSCSQTLNHNVMYWYQQKSSQAPKLLFHYYDKDFNNEADTPDNFQSRRPNTSFCFLDIRSPGLGDTAMYLCATSSYRDRGETNEKLFFGSGTQLSVL.

The J gene is TRBJ1-2, the V gene TRBV5-4, with 7 bases aligning to TRBD1. Germline CDR1 and CDR2: SGHNT and YYREEE (reference sequence). Trimming at V came to 4 bases and at J to 3 bases, leaving 6 bases not matched to a gene. There are 14 residues in the CDR3. CDR3 sequence: CASSRTGVDYGYTF. CDR3 bases: TGTGCCAGCAGCCGTACAGGGGTTGACTATGGCTACACCTTC.

The rearrangement uses TRBV6-1 and TRBJ1-1; weak D call: TRBD1 (6 bases). Germline CDR1 reads MNHNS; CDR2 reads SASEGT. V gave up 6 bases and J gave up 1 base, with 12 bases separating them. The CDR3 is made up of 14 amino acids. CDR3 bases: TGTGCCAGCAGCAGACAGGCCACGAACACTGAAGCTTTCTTT. Its protein is CASSRQATNTEAFF.

This chain links TRBV20-1 with TRBJ2-1; D is perhaps TRBD2 (5 bases). The CDR3 is 14 amino acids. The V gene lost 3 bases and the J gene lost 2 bases, with 11 bases spanning the gap. CDR1 is DFQATT and CDR2 is SNEGSKA in the germline V gene (reference sequence). CDR3 region: CSASDGNTYNEQFF. The DNA for the CDR3 is TGCAGTGCTAGCGACGGGAATACCTACAATGAGCAGTTCTTC.

Many counts were recorded for this clonotype. The rearrangement joins TRBV2 to TRBJ2-7; D remains unclear. Germline CDR1 reads SNHLY; CDR2 reads FYNNEI. The CDR3 spans 13 residues. V was pared by 1 base and J by 4 bases, with 8 bases between. This CDR3 reads CASSEVERYEQYF. CDR3 in DNA: TGTGCCAGCAGTGAAGTTGAACGGTACGAGCAGTACTTC.

The rearrangement links TRBV25-1 to TRBJ1-1, with TRBD1 matching 7 bases. V lost 1 base, J lost 1 base, and 6 bases stayed unmatched. The CDR3 loop spans 16 amino acids. Germline loops: CDR1 MGHDK, CDR2 SYGVNS. The CDR3 sequence is CASSEWDSRANTEAFF. The CDR3 DNA reads TGTGCCAGCAGTGAATGGGACAGTCGAGCGAACACTGAAGCTTTCTTT.